This T cell receptor (beta chain) was identified in a study of blood T cell repertoires in COVID-19. Generated by immunoSEQ multiplex PCR, the TCRdb table keeps only in-frame clones and is missing some. The table records 220,000 or so clones, around 83% of them present only once. The germline V and J ends were trimmed by 5 bases and 3 bases, with 22 bases remaining between them. CDR1 and CDR2 from the germline V gene are SGHAT and FQNNGV. CDR3 size: 17 residues. Sample: PBMCs or T cells enriched from blood (not recorded which). This receptor was identified in a woman in her 40s who had recovered from COVID-19. The J gene is TRBJ1-2, the V gene TRBV11-2; D might be TRBD1 (5 bases). In DNA form, the CDR3 reads TGTGCCAGCAGCCCGTTTCGACGCCGGGACTTGTACTATGGCTACACCTTC. Residues: CASSPFRRRDLYYGYTF.